Listed below are T cell receptor beta chains from one sample, sequenced in a study of blood T cell repertoires in COVID-19. Sequencing used immunoSEQ multiplex PCR; TCRdb keeps in-frame clones, though not all of them. The sample has 300,000 to 400,000 clones, about nine tenths seen once. The sample taken for sequencing was peripheral blood. The receptors here all came from a man aged 25-40 years with COVID-19, enrolled during active disease. CDR3s include the opening cysteine and the closing phenylalanine or tryptophan. Each record gives: D gene, J gene, V gene, clone size, CDR3 protein, CDR3 DNA. The D gene is left open where the match is weak. Expanded clones get a size class; other rows say once, few or many, or leave the size out.

>NA|TRBJ2-1|TRBV27|NA
CASSLSHSYNEQFF
TGTGCCAGCAGTTTATCCCATAGTTACAATGAGCAGTTCTTC
>NA|TRBJ2-3|TRBV6-5|NA
CASRQTRRETDTQYF
TGTGCCAGCAGACAGACTAGGCGGGAAACAGATACGCAGTATTTT
>NA|TRBJ2-7|TRBV10-3|NA
CAISDWRGPYEQYF
TGTGCCATCAGTGATTGGAGGGGTCCCTACGAGCAGTACTTC
>TRBD2|TRBJ2-1|TRBV3-1/TRBV3-2|NA
CASSRLAGHNEQFF
TGTGCCAGCAGCCGCCTAGCGGGGCACAATGAGCAGTTCTTC
>NA|TRBJ2-1|TRBV7-3|few
CASSLQGGVSYNEQFF
TGTGCCAGCAGCTTACAGGGCGGGGTTTCCTACAATGAGCAGTTCTTC
>TRBD1|TRBJ2-1|TRBV4-1|NA
CASSLRQGTNYNEQFF
TGCGCCAGCAGCCTCCGACAGGGGACCAATTACAATGAGCAGTTCTTC
>NA|TRBJ2-4|TRBV11-2|NA
CASSPRGSGGPVTKNIQYF
TGTGCCAGCAGCCCCCGGGGGAGCGGAGGACCTGTGACCAAAAACATTCAGTACTTC
>TRBD1|TRBJ2-6|TRBV4-2|NA
CASSQQGARAGANVLTF
TGTGCCAGCAGCCAACAGGGGGCGAGGGCAGGGGCCAACGTCCTGACTTTC
>NA|TRBJ1-4|TRBV4-2|NA
CASSQGDWGLNEKLFF
TGTGCCAGCAGCCAAGGGGATTGGGGGCTGAATGAAAAACTGTTTTTT
>NA|TRBJ2-2|TRBV18|NA
CASSPLETGELFF
TGTGCCAGCTCACCACTGGAGACCGGGGAGCTGTTTTTT
>NA|TRBJ1-4|TRBV3-1/TRBV3-2|NA
CASSPRGGLNEKLFF
TGTGCCAGCAGCCCCAGAGGAGGGCTGAATGAAAAACTGTTTTTT
>TRBD1|TRBJ2-3|TRBV18|NA
CASQPGQGSLFPDTQYF
TGTGCCAGCCAGCCGGGACAGGGTTCATTATTTCCCGATACGCAGTATTTT
>NA|TRBJ2-7|TRBV18|NA
CASSPSPPGFGEQYF
TGTGCCAGCTCACCCAGCCCCCCGGGGTTCGGCGAGCAGTACTTC
>TRBD1|TRBJ2-7|TRBV6-5|NA
CASRMSGGDEQYF
TGTGCCAGCAGGATGTCAGGGGGAGACGAGCAGTACTTC
>NA|TRBJ2-2|TRBV11-1|NA
CASSLGGSGELFF
TGTGCCAGCAGCTTAGGAGGCTCCGGGGAGCTGTTTTTT
>NA|TRBJ2-1|TRBV24-1|NA
CATSDLVGPFNEQFF
TGTGCCACCAGTGATTTGGTTGGGCCTTTTAATGAGCAGTTCTTC
>NA|TRBJ2-1|TRBV19|NA
CASSIVDDLGDSAQFF
TGTGCCAGTAGTATAGTCGATGATCTTGGCGACTCGGCGCAGTTCTTC
>NA|TRBJ1-5|TRBV5-1|NA
CASSLTGQSSQPQHF
TGCGCCAGCAGCTTGACAGGACAGTCAAGCCAGCCCCAGCATTTT
>NA|TRBJ2-7|TRBV28|NA
CASSFRGETYEQYF
TGTGCCAGCAGTTTCAGGGGGGAGACCTACGAGCAGTACTTC
>NA|TRBJ1-2|TRBV7-3|NA
CASSLIGGDGYTF
TGTGCCAGCAGCTTAATAGGAGGGGACGGCTACACCTTC
>NA|TRBJ2-5|TRBV7-2|NA
CASSLDRAETQYF
TGTGCCAGCAGCTTAGACAGGGCGGAGACCCAGTACTTC
>TRBD1|TRBJ2-2|TRBV18|NA
CASSLLDRGSTGELFF
TGTGCCAGCTCACTTTTGGACAGGGGCAGTACCGGGGAGCTGTTTTTT
>NA|TRBJ1-5|TRBV10-3|NA
CASQVGLSNQPQHF
TGTGCCTCCCAGGTAGGCCTTAGCAATCAGCCCCAGCATTTT
>NA|TRBJ2-1|TRBV11-3|NA
CASSLTGTYNEQFF
TGTGCCAGCAGCTTAACCGGGACTTACAATGAGCAGTTCTTC
>NA|TRBJ2-5|TRBV6-2/TRBV6-3|NA
CASSLATGQETQYF
TGTGCCAGCAGTTTGGCGACAGGTCAGGAGACCCAGTACTTC
>NA|TRBJ1-2|TRBV4-1|NA
CASSQLTNQYGYTF
TGCGCCAGCAGCCAGCTTACCAACCAGTATGGCTACACCTTC
>TRBD2|TRBJ2-5|TRBV11-3|NA
CASSFGGGTQETQYF
TGTGCCAGCAGCTTCGGGGGGGGAACCCAAGAGACCCAGTACTTC
>NA|TRBJ1-2|TRBV16|NA
CASSQQFKSGRADRGYTF
TGTGCCAGCAGCCAACAATTTAAAAGTGGCAGGGCGGATCGTGGCTACACCTTC